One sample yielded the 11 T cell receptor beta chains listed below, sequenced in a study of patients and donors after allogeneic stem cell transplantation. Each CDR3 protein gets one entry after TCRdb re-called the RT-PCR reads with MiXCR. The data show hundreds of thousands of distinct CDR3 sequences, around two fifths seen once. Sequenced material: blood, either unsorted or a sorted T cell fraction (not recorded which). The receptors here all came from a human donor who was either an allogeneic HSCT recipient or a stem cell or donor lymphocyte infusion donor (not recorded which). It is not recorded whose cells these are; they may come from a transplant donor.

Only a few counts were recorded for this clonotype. The CDR3 DNA is TGTGCCAGCAGTCCACGTAGGGTGCCGGGAAACACCATATATTTT. Its translation: CASSPRRVPGNTIYF. The genes are TRBV6-2 or TRBV6-3 and TRBJ1-3; D is ambiguous. Per the germline V gene, CDR1 is MNHEY and CDR2 is SVGEGT. This CDR3 has 15 amino acids. V lost 5 bases, J lost 4 bases, and 15 bases lay in between.

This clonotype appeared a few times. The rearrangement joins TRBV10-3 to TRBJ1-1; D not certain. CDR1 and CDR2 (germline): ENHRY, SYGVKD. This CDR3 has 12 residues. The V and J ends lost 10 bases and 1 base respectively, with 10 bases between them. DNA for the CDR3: TGTGCCACCCGGACGGAGAACACTGAAGCTTTCTTT. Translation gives CATRTENTEAFF.

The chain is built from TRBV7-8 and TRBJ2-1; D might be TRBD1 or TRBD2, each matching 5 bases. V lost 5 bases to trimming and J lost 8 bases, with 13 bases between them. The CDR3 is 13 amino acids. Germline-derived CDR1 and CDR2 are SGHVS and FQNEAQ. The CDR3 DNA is TGTGCCAGCAGCCCCGGGACGGGCGATGAGCAGTTCTTC. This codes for CASSPGTGDEQFF.

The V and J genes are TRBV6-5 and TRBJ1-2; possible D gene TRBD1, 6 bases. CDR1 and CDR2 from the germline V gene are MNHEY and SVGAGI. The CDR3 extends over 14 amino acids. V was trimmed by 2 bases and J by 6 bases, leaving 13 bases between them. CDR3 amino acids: CASSYLGGLDGYTF. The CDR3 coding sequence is TGTGCCAGCAGTTACCTAGGGGGGCTGGATGGCTACACCTTC.

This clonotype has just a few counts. The CDR3 DNA follows: TGTGCCAGCAGCCAAGATCGTTTAACACTAGATGGCTACACCTTC. Translating it yields CASSQDRLTLDGYTF. The chain is built from TRBV4-2 and TRBJ1-2; D gene unclear. Germline V CDR1 and CDR2: LGHNA, YNFKEQ. The CDR3 is 15 amino acids. The ends were cut back, 0 bases at V and 6 bases at J, with 14 bases in the middle.

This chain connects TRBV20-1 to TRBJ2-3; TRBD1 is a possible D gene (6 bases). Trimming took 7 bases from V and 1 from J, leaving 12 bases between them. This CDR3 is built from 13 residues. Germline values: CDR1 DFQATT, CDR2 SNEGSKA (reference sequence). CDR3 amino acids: CSGEAGGTDTQYF. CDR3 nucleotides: TGCAGTGGCGAGGCAGGGGGCACAGATACGCAGTATTTT.

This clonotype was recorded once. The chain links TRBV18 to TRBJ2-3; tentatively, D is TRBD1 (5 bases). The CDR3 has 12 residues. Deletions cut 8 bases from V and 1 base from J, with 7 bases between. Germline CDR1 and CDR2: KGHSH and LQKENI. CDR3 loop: CASTGGTDTQYF. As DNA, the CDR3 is TGTGCCAGCACAGGAGGCACAGATACGCAGTATTTT.

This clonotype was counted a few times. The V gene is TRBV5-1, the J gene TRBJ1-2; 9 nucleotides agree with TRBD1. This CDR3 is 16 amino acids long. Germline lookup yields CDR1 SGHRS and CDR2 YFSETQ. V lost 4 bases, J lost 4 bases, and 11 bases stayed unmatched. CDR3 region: CASSGGTGRNSYGYTF. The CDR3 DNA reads TGCGCCAGCAGCGGCGGGACAGGGCGTAATTCCTATGGCTACACCTTC.

CDR3 sequence (DNA): TGCGCCAGCAGCTTAACCGACAGGGGGCTTAATGAAAAACTGTTTTTT. Its protein product is CASSLTDRGLNEKLFF. This chain connects TRBV5-1 to TRBJ1-4, with 10 bases identical to TRBD1. CDR3 length: 16 amino acids. Germline CDR1 SGHRS, CDR2 YFSETQ. Trimming cost V 2 bases and J 4 bases; bases outside gene matches: 5.

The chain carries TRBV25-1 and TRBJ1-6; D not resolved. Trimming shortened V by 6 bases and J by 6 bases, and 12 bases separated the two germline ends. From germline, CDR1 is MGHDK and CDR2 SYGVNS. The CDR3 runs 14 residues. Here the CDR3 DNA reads TGTGCCAGCAGCCTCAGGTTGAGTAATTCACCCCTCCACTTT. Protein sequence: CASSLRLSNSPLHF.

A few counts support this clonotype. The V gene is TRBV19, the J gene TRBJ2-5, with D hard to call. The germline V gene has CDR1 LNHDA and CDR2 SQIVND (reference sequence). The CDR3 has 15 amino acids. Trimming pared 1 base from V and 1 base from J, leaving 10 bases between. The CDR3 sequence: CASSIGSIFQETQYF. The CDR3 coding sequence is TGTGCCAGTAGTATAGGAAGTATCTTCCAAGAGACCCAGTACTTC.